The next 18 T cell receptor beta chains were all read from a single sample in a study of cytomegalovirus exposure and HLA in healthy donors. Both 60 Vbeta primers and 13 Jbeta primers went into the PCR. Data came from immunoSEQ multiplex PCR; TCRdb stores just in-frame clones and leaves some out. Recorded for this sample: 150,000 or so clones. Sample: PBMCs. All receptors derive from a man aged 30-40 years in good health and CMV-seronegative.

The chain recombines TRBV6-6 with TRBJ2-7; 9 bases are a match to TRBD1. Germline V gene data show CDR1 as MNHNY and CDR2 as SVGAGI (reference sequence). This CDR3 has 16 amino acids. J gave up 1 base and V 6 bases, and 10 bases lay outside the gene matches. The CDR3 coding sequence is TGTGCCAGCAGAATCGCCGGGACAGGGATTTCCTACGAGCAGTACTTC. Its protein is CASRIAGTGISYEQYF.

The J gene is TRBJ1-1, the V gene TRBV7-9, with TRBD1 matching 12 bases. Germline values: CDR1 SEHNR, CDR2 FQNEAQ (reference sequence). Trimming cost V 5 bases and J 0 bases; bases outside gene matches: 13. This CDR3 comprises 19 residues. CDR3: CASSKPGQGAEGVNTEAFF. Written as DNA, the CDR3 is TGTGCCAGCAGCAAACCGGGACAGGGGGCGGAAGGGGTGAACACTGAAGCTTTCTTT.

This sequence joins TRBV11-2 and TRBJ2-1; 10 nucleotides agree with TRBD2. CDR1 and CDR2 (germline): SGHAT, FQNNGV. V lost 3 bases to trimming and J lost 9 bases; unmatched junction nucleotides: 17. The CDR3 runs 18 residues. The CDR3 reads CASSLGVGSGRLMAEQFF. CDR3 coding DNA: TGTGCCAGCAGCTTGGGGGTTGGTAGCGGGAGGTTGATGGCTGAGCAGTTCTTC.

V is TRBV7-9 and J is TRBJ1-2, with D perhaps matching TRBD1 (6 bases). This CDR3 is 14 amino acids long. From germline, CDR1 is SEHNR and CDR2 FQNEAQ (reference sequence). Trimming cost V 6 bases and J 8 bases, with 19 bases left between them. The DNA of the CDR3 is TGTGCCAGCAGTCAGGGACACCGATCGTCCGGCTACACCTTC. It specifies CASSQGHRSSGYTF.

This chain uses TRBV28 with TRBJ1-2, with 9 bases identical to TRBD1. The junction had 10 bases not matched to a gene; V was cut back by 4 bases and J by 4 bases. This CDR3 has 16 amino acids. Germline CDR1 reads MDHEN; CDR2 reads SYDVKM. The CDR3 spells CASSYATGGSGYGYTF. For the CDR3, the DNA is TGTGCCAGCAGTTATGCGACAGGGGGAAGCGGCTATGGCTACACCTTC.

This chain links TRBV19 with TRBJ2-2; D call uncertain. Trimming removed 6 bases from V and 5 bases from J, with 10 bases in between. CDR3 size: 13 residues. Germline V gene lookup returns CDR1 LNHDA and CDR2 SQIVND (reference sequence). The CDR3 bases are TGTGCCAGTAGGGTATACTCGACCGGGGAGCTGTTTTTT. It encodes CASRVYSTGELFF.

This CDR3 reads CASSFERSSEQFF. The DNA of the CDR3 is TGTGCCAGCAGCTTCGAGAGGAGTAGTGAGCAGTTCTTC. This sequence joins TRBV7-2 and TRBJ2-1; D remains unclear. CDR3 length equals 13 residues. Germline V CDR1 and CDR2: SGHTA, FQGNSA. The V end lost 3 bases, the J end lost 9 bases, and 12 bases lay between the germline ends. Together with reference TRBV7-2 and TRBJ2-1, the CDR3 gives the full variable domain: GAGVSQSPSNKVTEKGKDVELRCDPISGHTALYWYRQSLGQGLEFLIYFQGNSAPDKSGLPSDRFSAERTGGSVSTLTIQRTQQEDSAVYLCASSFERSSEQFFGPGTRLTVL.

The CDR3 reads CASSLGLGSTEAFF. CDR3 nucleotides: TGTGCCAGCAGCCTCGGTCTAGGGAGCACTGAAGCTTTCTTT. V gene TRBV7-2 combines with J gene TRBJ1-1; D uncertain. Trimming stripped 5 bases from V and 4 bases from J, with 14 bases between. The CDR3 totals 14 residues. Germline V gives CDR1 SGHTA, CDR2 FQGNSA. The whole variable domain, remainder taken from reference TRBV7-2 and TRBJ1-1, is GAGVSQSPSNKVTEKGKDVELRCDPISGHTALYWYRQSLGQGLEFLIYFQGNSAPDKSGLPSDRFSAERTGGSVSTLTIQRTQQEDSAVYLCASSLGLGSTEAFFGQGTRLTVV.

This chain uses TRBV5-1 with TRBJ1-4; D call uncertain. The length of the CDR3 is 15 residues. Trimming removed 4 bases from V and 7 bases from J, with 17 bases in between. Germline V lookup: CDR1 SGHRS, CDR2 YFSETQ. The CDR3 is CASSKMGAAAEKLFF. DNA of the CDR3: TGCGCCAGCAGCAAAATGGGAGCGGCAGCTGAAAAACTGTTTTTT. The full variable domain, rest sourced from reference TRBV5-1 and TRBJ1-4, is KAGVTQTPRYLIKTRGQQVTLSCSPISGHRSVSWYQQTPGQGLQFLFEYFSETQRNKGNFPGRFSGRQFSNSRSEMNVSTLELGDSALYLCASSKMGAAAEKLFFGSGTQLSVL.

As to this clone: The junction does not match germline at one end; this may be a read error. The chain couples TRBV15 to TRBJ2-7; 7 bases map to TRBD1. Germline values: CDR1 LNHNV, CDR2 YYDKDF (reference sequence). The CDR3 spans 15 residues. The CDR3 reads CAASRDLGGTYEQYF. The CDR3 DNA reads TGTGCCGCCAGCAGAGATTTAGGGGGCACCTACGAGCAGTACTTC.

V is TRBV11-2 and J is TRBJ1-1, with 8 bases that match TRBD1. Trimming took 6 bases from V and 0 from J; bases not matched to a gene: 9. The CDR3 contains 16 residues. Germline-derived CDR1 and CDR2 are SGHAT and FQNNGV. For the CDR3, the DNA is TGTGCCAGCAGTAGAAGGAGGACAGGGATGAACACTGAAGCTTTCTTT. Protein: CASSRRRTGMNTEAFF.

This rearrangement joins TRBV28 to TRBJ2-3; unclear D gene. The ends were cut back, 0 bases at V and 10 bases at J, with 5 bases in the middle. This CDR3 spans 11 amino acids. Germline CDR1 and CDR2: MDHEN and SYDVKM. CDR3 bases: TGTGCCAGCAGTTTATGGGCAGCGCAGTATTTT. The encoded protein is CASSLWAAQYF.

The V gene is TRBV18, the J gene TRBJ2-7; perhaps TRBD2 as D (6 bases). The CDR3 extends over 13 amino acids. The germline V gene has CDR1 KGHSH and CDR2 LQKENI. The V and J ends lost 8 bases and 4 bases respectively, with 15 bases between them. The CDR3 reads CASGAGTSYEQYF. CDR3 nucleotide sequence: TGTGCCAGCGGAGCCGGGACTTCTTACGAGCAGTACTTC. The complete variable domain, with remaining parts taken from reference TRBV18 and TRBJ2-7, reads NAGVMQNPRHLVRRRGQEARLRCSPMKGHSHVYWYRQLPEEGLKFMVYLQKENIIDESGMPKERFSAEFPKEGPSILRIQQVVRGDSAAYFCASGAGTSYEQYFGPGTRLTVT.

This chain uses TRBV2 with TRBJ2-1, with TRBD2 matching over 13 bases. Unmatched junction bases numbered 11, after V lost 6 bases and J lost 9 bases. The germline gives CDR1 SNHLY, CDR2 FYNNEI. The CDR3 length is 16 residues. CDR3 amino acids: CASRDGLAGVSGEQFF. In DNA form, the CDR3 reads TGTGCCAGCAGAGACGGACTAGCGGGAGTTTCGGGTGAGCAGTTCTTC.

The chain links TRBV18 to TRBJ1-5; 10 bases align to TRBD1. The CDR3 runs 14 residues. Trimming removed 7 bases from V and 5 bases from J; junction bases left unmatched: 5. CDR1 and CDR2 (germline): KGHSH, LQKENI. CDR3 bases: TGTGCCAGCTTCAGCGGGACAGGGGATCAGCCCCAGCATTTT. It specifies CASFSGTGDQPQHF.

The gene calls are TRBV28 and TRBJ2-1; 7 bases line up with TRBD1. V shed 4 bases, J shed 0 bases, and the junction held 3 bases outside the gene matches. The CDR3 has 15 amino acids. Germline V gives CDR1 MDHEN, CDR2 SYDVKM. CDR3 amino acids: CASSSGGSSYNEQFF. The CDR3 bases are TGTGCCAGCAGTTCAGGGGGTAGCTCCTACAATGAGCAGTTCTTC. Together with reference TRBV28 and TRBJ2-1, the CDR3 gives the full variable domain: DVKVTQSSRYLVKRTGEKVFLECVQDMDHENMFWYRQDPGLGLRLIYFSYDVKMKEKGDIPEGYSVSREKKERFSLILESASTNQTSMYLCASSSGGSSYNEQFFGPGTRLTVL.

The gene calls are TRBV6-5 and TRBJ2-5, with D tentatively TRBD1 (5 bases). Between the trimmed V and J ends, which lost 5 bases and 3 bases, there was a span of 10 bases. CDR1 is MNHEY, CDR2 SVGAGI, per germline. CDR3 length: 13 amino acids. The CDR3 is CASSPGPKETQYF. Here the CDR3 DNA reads TGTGCCAGCAGTCCAGGGCCCAAAGAGACCCAGTACTTC.

CDR3 coding DNA: TGTGCCAGCAGCCGGGCGGGGGCTCGGCAGCCCCAGCATTTT. As protein: CASSRAGARQPQHF. The V gene is TRBV28, the J gene TRBJ1-5; a possible D gene is TRBD1 (6 bases). This CDR3 region has 14 residues. Trimming took off 6 bases at V and 7 bases at J, with 16 bases between the two ends. In germline, CDR1 is MDHEN, CDR2 SYDVKM.